What follows are 16 T cell receptor beta chains derived from one specimen sequenced in a study of control samples from healthy donors and cancer patients. Using immunoSEQ multiplex PCR, the repertoire was profiled, and TCRdb retains in-frame clones only, with some absent. The sample lists 80,000 or so clones; roughly 86% were seen once. Sequencing was done on a sample of blood. All receptors come from a man over 45 in good health.

This clone has just one count. This chain joins TRBV12-3 or TRBV12-4 and TRBJ1-1; D is unresolved. CDR3 size: 13 residues. Trimming stripped 5 bases from V and 5 bases from J, with 12 bases between. CDR3 region: CASSIWGETEAFF. For the CDR3, the DNA is TGTGCCAGCAGTATCTGGGGTGAGACTGAAGCTTTCTTT.

This clone appeared a single time. The chain employs TRBV7-2 and TRBJ2-7; weak D call: TRBD2 (6 bases). The CDR3 has 16 residues. Trimming pared 5 bases from V and 6 bases from J, leaving 23 bases between. Per the germline V gene, CDR1 is SGHTA and CDR2 is FQGNSA. CDR3 in amino acids: CASSPPLGLPPGEQYF. The DNA of the CDR3 is TGTGCCAGCAGCCCTCCCCTGGGACTCCCCCCTGGCGAGCAGTACTTC.

Relative to its sample, this clone is medium-sized (0.01 to 0.1%). The chain joins TRBV30 to TRBJ2-3, with D tentatively TRBD2 (5 bases). Germline V gene lookup returns CDR1 GTSNPN and CDR2 SVGIG (reference sequence). The length of the CDR3 is 15 residues. V was trimmed by 4 bases and J by 2 bases, leaving 16 bases between them. This chain's CDR3 is CAWNSDQDSTDTQYF. The CDR3 bases are TGTGCCTGGAATTCTGACCAGGACTCCACAGATACGCAGTATTTT.

This clone has a single count. The genes are TRBV3-1 (or the pseudogene TRBV3-2) and TRBJ1-6, with D unresolved. There are 15 residues in the CDR3. Germline V lookup: CDR1 LGHDT, CDR2 YNNKEL (reference sequence). The germline V and J ends were trimmed by 0 bases and 6 bases, with 9 bases remaining between them. CDR3 sequence reads: CASSQETRGNSPLHF. In DNA form, the CDR3 reads TGTGCCAGCAGCCAAGAAACCCGGGGTAATTCACCCCTCCACTTT.

The genes are TRBV6-5 and TRBJ1-3, with 9 bases lining up with TRBD1. Germline V gene lookup returns CDR1 MNHEY and CDR2 SVGAGI. The CDR3 has 15 residues. V gave up 6 bases and J gave up 1 base; unmatched junction bases: 4. The CDR3: CASSRDRVSGNTIYF. DNA for the CDR3: TGTGCCAGCAGCCGGGACAGGGTTTCTGGAAACACCATATATTTT.

The rearrangement uses TRBV12-5 and TRBJ2-1; TRBD2 agrees at 13 bases. Germline V lookup: CDR1 LGHNT, CDR2 FRNRAP. CDR3 length equals 16 residues. V gave up 1 base and J gave up 8 bases; unmatched junction bases: 5. The CDR3 bases are TGTGCTAGTGGTTTGGGGGGGACTAGCGGGGTCTATGAGCAGTTCTTC. This encodes CASGLGGTSGVYEQFF.

This sequence joins TRBV4-2 and TRBJ1-2; a weak D match, TRBD1 (5 bases). The CDR3 loop spans 15 amino acids. Trimming took off 3 bases at V and 4 bases at J, with 15 bases between the two ends. From germline, CDR1 is LGHNA and CDR2 YNFKEQ. As DNA, the CDR3 is TGTGCCAGCAGCCAGGGGCGCTCCTCTGGCTATGGCTACACCTTC. Amino acids: CASSQGRSSGYGYTF.

The chain combines TRBV6-6 with TRBJ2-6; D might be TRBD2 (5 bases). The CDR3 length is 16 residues. V was cut by 5 bases and J by 1 base, with 12 bases left in between. Germline V gene sequence: CDR1 MNHNY, CDR2 SVGAGI (reference sequence). CDR3 in amino acids: CASSRGLLSGANVLTF. The CDR3 DNA reads as TGTGCCAGCAGTCGAGGACTGCTTTCTGGGGCCAACGTCCTGACTTTC.

V is TRBV5-6 and J is TRBJ2-3; 7 bases match TRBD2. The V segment lost 0 bases and the J segment 1 base; nucleotides outside the gene matches: 5. The CDR3 is 16 amino acids. In germline, CDR1 is SGHDT, CDR2 YYEEEE. The CDR3 sequence: CASSLETSSGTDTQYF. CDR3 coding DNA: TGTGCCAGCAGCTTGGAGACTAGCTCTGGCACAGATACGCAGTATTTT.

The gene calls are TRBV27 and TRBJ1-1; 9 nucleotides align to TRBD1. CDR1 and CDR2 (germline): MNHEY, SMNVEV (reference sequence). The J segment lost 4 bases and the V segment lost 3 bases, leaving 0 bases of the junction unmatched. This CDR3 is 13 amino acids long. CDR3: CASSLTGGTEAFF. In DNA, the CDR3 is TGTGCCAGCAGTTTGACAGGGGGCACTGAAGCTTTCTTT.

The J gene is TRBJ1-5, the V gene TRBV4-2; no firm D call. The CDR3 has 13 amino acids. Trimming removed 0 bases at V and 11 bases at J, with 11 bases between. CDR1 is LGHNA, CDR2 YNFKEQ, per germline. In nucleotides, the CDR3 is TGTGCCAGCAGCCAAGATTTGGAGAGGTCCCAGCATTTT. Translation: CASSQDLERSQHF.

The chain links TRBV14 to TRBJ1-2; D gene uncertain. The CDR3 is 12 residues long. Germline V gene sequence: CDR1 SGHDN, CDR2 FVKESK. V was clipped by 3 bases and J by 2 bases, with 4 bases between them. The CDR3 nucleotides read TGTGCCAGCAGCCAGCAGAACTATGGCTACACCTTC. Amino acids: CASSQQNYGYTF.

This clone was detected once. V usage is TRBV10-3 and J usage is TRBJ1-2, with a possible D match to TRBD1 (5 bases). V was shortened by 11 bases and J by 4 bases, with 17 bases between the two germline ends. CDR1 is ENHRY, CDR2 SYGVKD, per germline. The CDR3 contains 13 residues. The CDR3 DNA reads as TGTGCCGTTGGGACGGAGCTAATCTATGGCTACACCTTC. This gives the protein CAVGTELIYGYTF.

V usage is TRBV9 and J usage is TRBJ2-1, with 9 bases identical to TRBD1. The CDR3 consists of 14 residues. With 2 bases clipped from V and 8 bases from J, the junction kept 5 bases outside the gene matches. CDR1 and CDR2 (germline): SGDLS, YYNGEE. CDR3 coding DNA: TGTGCCAGCAGCGTCGGACAGGGGTTCGATGAGCAGTTCTTC. Amino acid sequence: CASSVGQGFDEQFF.

This clone was detected only a few times. The chain is built from TRBV4-2 and TRBJ1-6; no reliable D call. This CDR3 is built from 14 residues. Germline CDR1 is LGHNA and CDR2 is YNFKEQ. V lost 0 bases to trimming and J lost 7 bases, with 7 bases between them. CDR3 sequence reads: CASSQETRNSPLHF. As DNA, the CDR3 is TGTGCCAGCAGCCAAGAGACCCGGAATTCACCCCTCCACTTT.

The rearrangement joins TRBV19 to TRBJ1-5; TRBD1 matches at 7 bases. J gave up 0 bases and V 7 bases, and 15 bases lay outside the gene matches. This CDR3 contains 18 residues. Germline lookup yields CDR1 LNHDA and CDR2 SQIVND (reference sequence). The CDR3 bases are TGTGCCAGTACCCCTGGGGCAGGGGGACTGATTAGCAATCAGCCCCAGCATTTT. It encodes CASTPGAGGLISNQPQHF.